This TCR beta chain was sequenced for a study of blood T cell repertoires in COVID-19 (dated by TCRdb to the early 2020s). A note on the overall study: Collaborator samples came from the United States, Italy and Spain and covered acute and convalescent phases of COVID-19. The material from the prospective study consisted of cDNA or gDNA derived from T cells, B-cell-depleted T cells, or PBMCs. The dataset comprised deeply sampled blood TCRbeta repertoires from subjects exposed to, actively infected with, or recovered from COVID-19. A freely available public database, intended as a resource for researchers studying the immune response to SARS-CoV-2, is where the repertoires were released. Samples came from the ongoing ImmuneRACE study (first 160 participants) plus 1,254 subjects from 6 global collaborators. Nearly every sample came with metadata listing a de-identified subject ID, COVID-19 status, age in years and sex. Where available, HLA class I and class II types were obtained from metadata supplied by the sample provider rather than from assay-based typing.

The paper as a whole reports these results and caveats: Clinical and demographic metadata were provided uncurated, with the amount varying by source and participant.

CDR1 and CDR2 were assigned from the germline V gene (reference sequence) as LGHDT and YNNKEL. Germline trimming amounts to 4 bases on V and 4 bases on J, with 6 as the count of junction bases outside the gene matches. Counted from cysteine to phenylalanine, this CDR3 has 15 amino acids. Only CDR3 DNA remains: 45 bases, in frame from the first base. The immunoSEQ Assay, a bias-controlled multiplex PCR, was used to amplify TCRbeta CDR3 regions from genomic DNA. The original pipeline was this. The number of nucleated cells in each sample was estimated by amplification of reference gene primers within the assay. To quantify the absolute abundance of each unique TCRbeta CDR3 rearrangement, sequence reads were collapsed and filtered. For each sample, productive Simpson clonality was calculated by taking the square root of Simpson's diversity index across productive rearrangements. Held by TCRdb, this immuneACCESS table contains in-frame sequences only and omits some clones. Under half of the omission traces to an unresolved V gene where checked; the cause of the rest is unknown. From that table come the V and J calls and clone size; the DNA was used to work out D and trimming. The sample includes roughly 330,000 clones, with 88% observed a single time. Under 4.5% of the sample is held by the ten biggest clonotypes.

Remarks on this clone: The antigen this receptor binds is unknown. There are no base qualities to consult, and no much larger clone falls within one base.

The collaborating institutions used their own protocols to collect whole blood in K2EDTA tubes. Collaborator samples were shipped for TCRbeta analysis as frozen whole blood, isolated PBMCs, or DNA extracted from either sample type. Sequencing input: peripheral blood. The clonotype was recovered from a woman aged 50 to 65 with active or convalescent COVID-19. The V and J segments used are TRBV3-1 (or the pseudogene TRBV3-2) and TRBJ1-5, and TRBD1 aligns with 8 junction nucleotides. The DNA sequence is TGTGCCAGCAGCCTCGGACAGGGTGGGAATCAGCCCCAGCATTTT. This translates into CASSLGQGGNQPQHF.